This is a list of T cell receptor beta chains from one sample in a study of blood T cells in healthy people across ages. TCRdb processed the 5' RACE reads anew with MiXCR; each CDR3 protein has one entry. The sample lists 550,000 to 600,000 distinct CDR3 sequences; 27% were seen once. What was sequenced was blood. The receptors shown here come from a woman aged 70-85 years in good health. CDR3s leave out the opening cysteine and the closing phenylalanine or tryptophan. The D gene is left open where the match is weak. Size tells how often a clone was seen (once, few, many) or the class of an expanded clone, and some rows leave it out.

TRBJ1-4 . TRBV7-9 . ASSPPRERETNEKLF
TRBJ2-7 . TRBV12-3/TRBV12-4 few ASSFDGAQEQY
TRBJ1-6 TRBD1 TRBV7-2 few ASSTGTGNSPLH
TRBJ2-4 . TRBV20-1 . SASEEAKNIQY
TRBJ1-4 TRBD1 TRBV4-3 . ASSRDRKNEKLF
TRBJ2-7 . TRBV7-2 . ASSFSGTPSHEQY
TRBJ1-1 . TRBV5-1 . ASSPEAQNAEAF
TRBJ2-5 . TRBV15 . ATSRDEETQY
TRBJ1-1 . TRBV27 . ASRARGMNTEAF
. . TRBV2 few ASSFSKTQY
TRBJ2-5 . TRBV5-1 few ASTGPGGRETQY
TRBJ2-5 . TRBV7-3 . ASSSNSGAGETQY
TRBJ2-5 TRBD1 TRBV20-1 . SASVGQGETQY
TRBJ2-3 . TRBV7-2 . ASSLALVGDTQY
TRBJ2-7 TRBD1 TRBV20-1 many SARDRTGFSYEQY
TRBJ1-1 . TRBV12-3/TRBV12-4 . ASSSGAEAF
TRBJ1-4 . TRBV6-5 . ASRDGGTNEKLF
TRBJ2-5 . TRBV20-1 few SAPVDRKKTQY
TRBJ1-4 TRBD1 TRBV7-2 . ASRRQGLGEKLF
TRBJ2-3 . TRBV7-3 few ASSLEGWGADTQY
TRBJ2-7 . TRBV4-3 . ASSARLLDEQY
TRBJ1-2 . TRBV5-1 few ASSLIPRQDKNYGYT
TRBJ1-5 TRBD1 TRBV7-9 . ASSLSAGTGGRQPQH
TRBJ2-2 . TRBV7-2 . ASSLRDPGRTGELF
TRBJ1-5 . TRBV4-2 . ASSQFYSPEGGNQPQH
TRBJ2-5 . TRBV5-1 . ASSVGEADRLN
TRBJ2-1 TRBD2 TRBV28 . ASSFVSGVGNEQF
TRBJ1-2 . TRBV20-1 few SREGYT
TRBJ2-5 . TRBV20-1 once SARASRETQY
TRBJ1-1 . TRBV7-2 few ASSLGGGLNTEAF
TRBJ2-7 . TRBV6-5 . ASSYSRSRVVYEQY